The 25 T cell receptor beta chains listed next were all sequenced from one sample in a study of cytomegalovirus exposure and HLA in healthy donors. 60 Vbeta and 13 Jbeta primers were used in PCR. TCRdb's copy holds only in-frame clones and misses some; the assay was immunoSEQ multiplex PCR. The table shows about 110,000 clones, with just under 80% occurring only once. Sequencing was carried out using PBMCs. The receptors come from a male donor in good health and CMV-seronegative.

The V call is TRBV11-1, the J call TRBJ2-3; D possibly corresponds to TRBD1 (6 bases). Germline V gene data show CDR1 as SGHAT and CDR2 as FQDESV (reference sequence). V was pared by 0 bases and J by 7 bases, with 8 bases between. The CDR3 loop spans 13 amino acids. CDR3 in amino acids: CASSLAQGNTQYF. CDR3 coding DNA: TGTGCCAGCAGCTTAGCCCAGGGGAATACGCAGTATTTT.

This chain connects TRBV19 to TRBJ1-6, with 9 bases aligning to TRBD1. From germline, CDR1 is LNHDA and CDR2 SQIVND (reference sequence). The junction had 2 bases not matched to a gene; V was cut back by 1 base and J by 7 bases. This CDR3 is built from 15 residues. The chain's CDR3 is CASSIGGQGNSPLHF. The CDR3 DNA reads as TGTGCCAGTAGTATAGGAGGACAGGGGAATTCACCCCTCCACTTT.

The chain couples TRBV4-2 to TRBJ1-4; TRBD1 matches 8 bases. Trimming removed 5 bases from V and 4 bases from J; junction bases left unmatched: 12. Per the germline V gene, CDR1 is LGHNA and CDR2 is YNFKEQ. CDR3 length: 17 amino acids. The CDR3 loop reads CASSMHPGGRGNEKLFF. DNA for the CDR3: TGTGCCAGCAGCATGCATCCAGGGGGCAGGGGTAATGAAAAACTGTTTTTT.

The CDR3 here is CASSHDPSDSLANTGELFF. The CDR3 DNA reads TGTGCCAGCAGCCACGACCCTTCGGACAGCTTAGCTAACACCGGGGAGCTGTTTTTT. The chain combines TRBV13 with TRBJ2-2; the D gene is possibly TRBD1 (6 bases). The V end lost 5 bases, the J end lost 2 bases, and 24 bases lay between the germline ends. Germline V gene lookup returns CDR1 PRHDT and CDR2 FYEKMQ (reference sequence). There are 19 residues in the CDR3.

This chain connects TRBV7-9 to TRBJ2-7; tentative D call: TRBD2 (7 bases). This CDR3 spans 15 amino acids. The germline CDR1 and CDR2 sequences are SEHNR and FQNEAQ (reference sequence). The V and J ends lost 5 bases and 4 bases respectively, with 18 bases between them. Written as DNA, the CDR3 is TGTGCCAGCAGCCCAACTAGCGCAGGGGCTTACGAGCAGTACTTC. Encoded protein: CASSPTSAGAYEQYF.

The rearrangement joins TRBV27 to TRBJ2-7; 10 positions match TRBD1. Trimming at V came to 7 bases and at J to 2 bases, leaving 14 bases not matched to a gene. The CDR3 runs 17 residues. Looked up from germline, CDR1 is MNHEY and CDR2 is SMNVEV (reference sequence). The CDR3 here is CASILTGQGRVPYEQYF. The CDR3, as DNA: TGTGCCAGCATCCTAACGGGACAGGGGCGAGTTCCCTACGAGCAGTACTTC.

This clone showed up many times. The chain employs TRBV13 and TRBJ2-3, with 8 positions matching TRBD2. The trim removed 0 bases at V and 1 base at J, leaving 12 bases unmatched. Per germline, CDR1 PRHDT and CDR2 FYEKMQ (reference sequence). This CDR3 is 19 amino acids long. The CDR3 region has the DNA TGTGCCAGCAGCTTAGGCGGCTTCGGGGGGGTATCTGGCACAGATACGCAGTATTTT. Encoded protein: CASSLGGFGGVSGTDTQYF.

This sequence joins TRBV7-3 and TRBJ2-3, with 9 nucleotides matching TRBD1. Germline values: CDR1 SGHTA, CDR2 FQGTGA. V was pared by 4 bases and J by 1 base, with 6 bases of the junction left unmatched. CDR3 length: 16 residues. The CDR3 region is CASSSSGQGGTDTQYF. For the CDR3, the DNA is TGTGCCAGCAGCTCGTCGGGACAGGGTGGCACAGATACGCAGTATTTT.

V gene TRBV7-2 combines with J gene TRBJ1-2; TRBD1 matches at 7 bases. CDR3 length equals 16 residues. Germline V gene lookup returns CDR1 SGHTA and CDR2 FQGNSA. The V and J ends lost 4 bases and 4 bases, in that order; junction bases with no gene match: 12. The CDR3 is CASSSLTGQSTYGYTF. CDR3 nucleotides: TGTGCCAGCAGCTCCCTGACAGGGCAGAGCACCTATGGCTACACCTTC. Drawing the rest from reference TRBV7-2 and TRBJ1-2, the complete variable domain is GAGVSQSPSNKVTEKGKDVELRCDPISGHTALYWYRQSLGQGLEFLIYFQGNSAPDKSGLPSDRFSAERTGGSVSTLTIQRTQQEDSAVYLCASSSLTGQSTYGYTFGSGTRLTVV.

The gene calls are TRBV9 and TRBJ2-1; 11 nucleotides agree with TRBD2. The V segment lost 0 bases and the J segment 2 bases; nucleotides outside the gene matches: 1. The CDR3 extends over 16 amino acids. Per the germline V gene, CDR1 is SGDLS and CDR2 is YYNGEE. The chain's CDR3 is CASSVELAGAYNEQFF. The CDR3 DNA is TGTGCCAGCAGCGTAGAACTAGCGGGAGCCTACAATGAGCAGTTCTTC.

The rearrangement links TRBV6-5 to TRBJ2-7, with a tentative D call TRBD1 (6 bases). The CDR3 is 16 residues long. V was clipped by 4 bases and J by 2 bases, with 18 bases between them. The germline V gene has CDR1 MNHEY and CDR2 SVGAGI. The CDR3 DNA sequence: TGTGCCAGCAGTTGGCTTCGACTGGGACAACCCTACGAGCAGTACTTC. Its translation is CASSWLRLGQPYEQYF.

The genes are TRBV14 and TRBJ2-3; 7 nucleotides line up with TRBD1. The CDR3 has 16 amino acids. V dropped 5 bases and J dropped 2; count of bases not matched to a gene: 10. Germline V CDR1 and CDR2: SGHDN, FVKESK. The CDR3 DNA reads as TGTGCCAGCAGCAAGACAGGGCCGCGACACACAGATACGCAGTATTTT. Amino acids: CASSKTGPRHTDTQYF.

This clone is a singleton in its sample. The gene calls are TRBV4-1 and TRBJ2-7; D perhaps matches TRBD2 (5 bases). The CDR3 runs 12 residues. The germline V and J ends were trimmed by 6 bases and 6 bases, with 12 bases remaining between them. Germline CDR1 and CDR2: MGHRA and YSYEKL. CDR3 coding DNA: TGCGCCAGCAGGAATCGAGGGTCCGAGCAGTACTTC. Translating it yields CASRNRGSEQYF.

This sequence joins TRBV5-1 and TRBJ2-5; 7 bases agree with TRBD1. The DNA end favors TRBJ2-7, so the J call may be wrong. The CDR3 runs 15 residues. Germline V gene lookup returns CDR1 SGHRS and CDR2 YFSETQ. The CDR3 sequence: CASSSGWGQIYEQYF. The CDR3 bases are TGCGCCAGCAGCTCAGGGTGGGGACAGATCTACGAGCAGTACTTC.

The chain recombines TRBV27 with TRBJ1-2; D is unclear. CDR3 size: 13 residues. Germline V gene data show CDR1 as MNHEY and CDR2 as SMNVEV (reference sequence). Trimming took off 4 bases at V and 7 bases at J, with 13 bases between the two ends. The CDR3 DNA is TGTGCCAGCAGTTCAGCGGGGTACCTTGGCTACACCTTC. Its translation: CASSSAGYLGYTF.

The V gene is TRBV11-3, the J gene TRBJ2-1; TRBD1 is a possible D gene (5 bases). Germline CDR1 reads SGHNT; CDR2 reads YENEEA. The V end lost 5 bases, the J end lost 9 bases, and 14 bases lay between the germline ends. This CDR3 has 13 residues. The DNA for the CDR3 is TGTGCCAGCAGCATGACGCAGGGTTTTGAGCAGTTCTTC. Its translation is CASSMTQGFEQFF.

This clone was found a few times. The chain has TRBV27 and TRBJ2-5; 7 positions match TRBD2. Looked up from germline, CDR1 is MNHEY and CDR2 is SMNVEV (reference sequence). J was trimmed by 5 bases and V by 9 bases; bases with no gene match: 21. This CDR3 spans 17 amino acids. Here the CDR3 DNA reads TGTGCCAGTAGGGAGAACTCGGCGGGAGTGGGGGGGGAGACCCAGTACTTC. Protein product: CASRENSAGVGGETQYF.

The genes are TRBV30 and TRBJ2-7; D may be TRBD1 (5 bases). CDR1 is GTSNPN, CDR2 SVGIG, per germline (reference sequence). The ends were cut back, 6 bases at V and 3 bases at J, with 12 bases in the middle. This CDR3 has 12 residues. CDR3 in amino acids: CACPDSFYEQYF. For the CDR3, the DNA is TGTGCCTGCCCCGACAGTTTCTACGAGCAGTACTTC.

The chain carries TRBV27 and TRBJ1-4; a possible D gene is TRBD1 (5 bases). V dropped 0 bases and J dropped 8 bases, with 10 bases sitting between them. The V gene's germline CDR1 is MNHEY and CDR2 SMNVEV (reference sequence). The CDR3 runs to 14 residues. This chain's CDR3 is CASSLSQGYEKLFF. CDR3 bases: TGTGCCAGCAGTTTATCGCAGGGCTACGAAAAACTGTTTTTT.

The chain employs TRBV10-1 and TRBJ2-3; 12 bases fit TRBD1. The CDR3 spans 17 residues. Losses at the gene ends were 3 bases for V and 3 bases for J; bases not matched to a gene: 7. CDR1 is WNHNN, CDR2 SYGVQD, per germline (reference sequence). The chain's CDR3 is CASSEAGTGGATDTQYF. The CDR3, as DNA: TGCGCCAGCAGTGAAGCCGGGACAGGGGGCGCAACAGATACGCAGTATTTT.

The chain is built from TRBV30 and TRBJ1-5; tentatively, D is TRBD1 (5 bases). Trimming removed 3 bases at V and 5 bases at J, with 11 bases between. CDR3 length: 13 residues. Looked up from germline, CDR1 is GTSNPN and CDR2 is SVGIG (reference sequence). The chain's CDR3 is CAWSDSRHQPQHF. DNA of the CDR3: TGTGCCTGGAGCGACAGTCGACATCAGCCCCAGCATTTT.

V usage is TRBV11-3 and J usage is TRBJ2-2; weak D call: TRBD2 (6 bases). CDR3 size: 16 residues. Trimming removed 5 bases at V and 1 base at J, with 14 bases between. Germline V lookup: CDR1 SGHNT, CDR2 YENEEA. In DNA form, the CDR3 reads TGTGCCAGCAGCCGGGACTGGAACTTGAACACCGGGGAGCTGTTTTTT. Its protein product is CASSRDWNLNTGELFF.

The V gene is TRBV27, the J gene TRBJ1-2, with TRBD1 as a possible D gene (6 bases). V was cut by 5 bases and J by 5 bases, with 18 bases left in between. This CDR3 region has 15 residues. Germline V CDR1 and CDR2: MNHEY, SMNVEV (reference sequence). The CDR3 region is CASSLNREPIYGYTF. As DNA, the CDR3 is TGTGCCAGCAGTCTTAACAGGGAACCCATATATGGCTACACCTTC.

The CDR3, as DNA: TGTGCCAGCAGTTTAGGGCAGGGGAAAGGGGAGCAGTACTTC. Translation gives CASSLGQGKGEQYF. The V and J genes are TRBV27 and TRBJ2-5; TRBD1 is a possible D gene (6 bases). CDR1 is MNHEY, CDR2 SMNVEV, per germline (reference sequence). The V end lost 2 bases, the J end lost 11 bases, and 18 bases lay between the germline ends. This CDR3 is 14 amino acids long.

This chain uses TRBV27 with TRBJ1-1; possible D gene TRBD1, 5 bases. CDR1 is MNHEY and CDR2 is SMNVEV in the germline V gene (reference sequence). The CDR3 has 12 residues. Trimming removed 8 bases from V and 4 bases from J, with 11 bases in between. CDR3 sequence reads: CASFQRGTEAFF. The CDR3, as DNA: TGTGCCAGCTTTCAAAGGGGCACTGAAGCTTTCTTT.